This entry concerns a single T cell receptor (beta chain). The entry originates in a study of blood T cell repertoires in COVID-19. In the study overall: PBMCs, B-cell-depleted T cells, or T cells were the source of the cDNA or gDNA that made up the material.

Germline V gives CDR1 LNHDA, CDR2 SQIVND (reference sequence). The CDR3 totals 14 residues. V lost 10 bases and J 1 base, leaving 14 bases between the germline ends. Authors' methods: It was from reference gene primer amplification that nucleated cell counts were estimated. Profiled with immunoSEQ multiplex PCR; TCRdb holds only in-frame clones, not every one. The V and J calls and clone size come from that table; D and trimming were worked out from the DNA. The sample holds 95,000 to 120,000 clones, approximately 90% seen once. This receptor was taken from a woman in her 70s who had recovered from COVID-19. The chain uses TRBV19 and TRBJ1-5; unclear D gene. Input material: peripheral blood. The CDR3 DNA sequence: TGTGCCACCCGGGAAGGACGCAGCAATCAGCCCCAGCATTTT. It yields the protein CATREGRSNQPQHF.